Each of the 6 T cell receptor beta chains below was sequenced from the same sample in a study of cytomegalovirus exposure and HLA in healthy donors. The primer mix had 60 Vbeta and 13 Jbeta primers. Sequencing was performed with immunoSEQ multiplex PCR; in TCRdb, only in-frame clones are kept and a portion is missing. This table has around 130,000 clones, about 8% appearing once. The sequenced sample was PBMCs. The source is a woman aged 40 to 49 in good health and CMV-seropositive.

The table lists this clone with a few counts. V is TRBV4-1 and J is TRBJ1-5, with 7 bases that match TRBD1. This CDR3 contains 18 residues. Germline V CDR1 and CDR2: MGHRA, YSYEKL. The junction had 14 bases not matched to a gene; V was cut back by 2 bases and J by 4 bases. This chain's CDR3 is CASSQPGTAEMGNQPQHF. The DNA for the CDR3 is TGCGCCAGCAGCCAACCCGGGACAGCTGAAATGGGAAATCAGCCCCAGCATTTT.

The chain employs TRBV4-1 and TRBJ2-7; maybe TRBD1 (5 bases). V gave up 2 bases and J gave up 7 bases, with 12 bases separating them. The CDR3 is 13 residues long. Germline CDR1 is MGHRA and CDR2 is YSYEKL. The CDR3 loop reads CASSQSGPREQYF. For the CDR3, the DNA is TGCGCCAGCAGCCAATCAGGGCCTAGGGAGCAGTACTTC.

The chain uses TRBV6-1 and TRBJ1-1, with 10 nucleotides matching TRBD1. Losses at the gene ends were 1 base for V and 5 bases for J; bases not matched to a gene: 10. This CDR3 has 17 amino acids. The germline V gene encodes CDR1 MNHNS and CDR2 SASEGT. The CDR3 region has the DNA TGTGCCAGCAGTGAAGAGGGACAGGGGATTGGGTCGACTGAAGCTTTCTTT. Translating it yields CASSEEGQGIGSTEAFF.

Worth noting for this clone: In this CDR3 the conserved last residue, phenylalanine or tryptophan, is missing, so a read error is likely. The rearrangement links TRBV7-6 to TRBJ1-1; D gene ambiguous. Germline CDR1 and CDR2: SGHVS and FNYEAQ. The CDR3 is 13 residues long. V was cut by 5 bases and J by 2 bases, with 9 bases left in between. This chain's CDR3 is CASSPTVNTEAFV. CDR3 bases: TGTGCCAGCAGCCCTACAGTAAACACTGAAGCTTTCGTT.

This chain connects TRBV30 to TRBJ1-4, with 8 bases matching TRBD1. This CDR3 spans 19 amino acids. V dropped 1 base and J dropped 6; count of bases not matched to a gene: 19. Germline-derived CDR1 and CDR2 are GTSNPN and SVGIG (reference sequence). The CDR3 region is CAWSAPDRGPREKHEKLFF. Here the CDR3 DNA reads TGTGCCTGGAGTGCCCCCGACAGGGGCCCTAGAGAGAAACATGAAAAACTGTTTTTT.

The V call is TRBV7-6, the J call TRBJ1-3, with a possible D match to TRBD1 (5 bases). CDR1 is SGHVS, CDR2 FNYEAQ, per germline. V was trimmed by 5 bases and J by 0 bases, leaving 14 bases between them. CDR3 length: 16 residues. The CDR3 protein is CASSQGLPTSGNTIYF. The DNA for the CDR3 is TGTGCCAGCAGCCAGGGACTGCCAACCTCTGGAAACACCATATATTTT.